The 24 T cell receptor beta chains below were found in one sample sequenced in a study of cytomegalovirus exposure and HLA in healthy donors. Both 60 Vbeta primers and 13 Jbeta primers went into the PCR. The protocol was immunoSEQ multiplex PCR, while the TCRdb copy is restricted to in-frame clones and leaves out a portion. The table has about 110,000 clones, about three quarters seen once. Sequencing was done on a sample of PBMCs. The receptors stem from a man aged 25 to 40 in good health and CMV-seronegative.

Details on this clone: A read error may produce the germline difference seen at one junction end. The rearrangement uses TRBV30 and TRBJ1-1, with 9 bases fitting TRBD1. Germline CDR1 reads GTSNPN; CDR2 reads SVGIG (reference sequence). The length of the CDR3 is 14 residues. In DNA, the CDR3 is TGTGCCTGGAGTCCGGGACAGGGACAACCCCGACCTCTTTTT. Amino acids: CAWSPGQGQPRPLF. The variable domain in full, with the rest retrieved from reference TRBV30 and TRBJ1-1, is SQTIHQWPATLVQPVGSPLSLECTVEGTSNPNLYWYRQAAGRGLQLLFYSVGIGQISSEVPQNLSASRPQDRQFILSSKKLLLSDSGFYLCAWSPGQGQPRPLFGQGTRLTVV.

This chain links TRBV7-2 with TRBJ1-5; no firm D call. This CDR3 spans 12 amino acids. Trimming removed 3 bases at V and 7 bases at J, with 7 bases between. From germline, CDR1 is SGHTA and CDR2 FQGNSA. CDR3 protein: CASSLNEQPQHF. The CDR3 bases are TGTGCCAGCAGCTTGAACGAGCAGCCCCAGCATTTT.

The chain recombines TRBV5-6 with TRBJ2-3; TRBD2 matches at 8 bases. Losses at the gene ends were 3 bases for V and 2 bases for J; bases not matched to a gene: 8. The germline gives CDR1 SGHDT, CDR2 YYEEEE. This CDR3 has 16 amino acids. This CDR3 reads CASSWGGLGTTDTQYF. CDR3 in DNA: TGTGCCAGCAGCTGGGGGGGACTAGGAACCACAGATACGCAGTATTTT.

The chain joins TRBV10-3 to TRBJ1-1, with TRBD1 matching over 7 bases. The germline V gene has CDR1 ENHRY and CDR2 SYGVKD. The CDR3 is 14 residues long. Trimming took 6 bases from V and 1 from J; bases not matched to a gene: 5. Written as DNA, the CDR3 is TGTGCCATCAGGGCAGGGGGAGAGAACACTGAAGCTTTCTTT. It yields the protein CAIRAGGENTEAFF.

The rearrangement joins TRBV2 to TRBJ2-2, with 14 bases lining up with TRBD2. The germline gives CDR1 SNHLY, CDR2 FYNNEI. J was trimmed by 5 bases and V by 8 bases; bases with no gene match: 7. The CDR3 is made up of 16 amino acids. The CDR3 DNA is TGTGCCAGCTCTGGGACTAGCGGGAGAAGTACCGGGGAGCTGTTTTTT. It is translated as CASSGTSGRSTGELFF.

This clone came up a few times. The chain employs TRBV5-1 and TRBJ2-5; 8 nucleotides align to TRBD1. This CDR3 region has 14 residues. The trim removed 0 bases at V and 4 bases at J, leaving 2 bases unmatched. From germline, CDR1 is SGHRS and CDR2 YFSETQ. CDR3 sequence reads: CASSLAGQGETQYF. The CDR3 region has the DNA TGCGCCAGCAGCTTGGCCGGACAGGGAGAGACCCAGTACTTC. Complete variable domain (other parts from reference TRBV5-1 and TRBJ2-5): KAGVTQTPRYLIKTRGQQVTLSCSPISGHRSVSWYQQTPGQGLQFLFEYFSETQRNKGNFPGRFSGRQFSNSRSEMNVSTLELGDSALYLCASSLAGQGETQYFGPGTRLLVL.

This clone was observed a few times. The CDR3 nucleotides read TGTGCCAGCAGCCCAGGGTATGAGCAGTTCTTC. It is translated as CASSPGYEQFF. The rearrangement joins TRBV9 to TRBJ2-1; D is possibly TRBD1 (5 bases). The germline V gene has CDR1 SGDLS and CDR2 YYNGEE. The CDR3 contains 11 residues. V was pared by 4 bases and J by 8 bases, with 7 bases between.

This chain uses TRBV2 with TRBJ1-1; a weak D match, TRBD1 (5 bases). Germline lookup yields CDR1 SNHLY and CDR2 FYNNEI. CDR3 size: 14 residues. The V and J ends lost 1 base and 7 bases respectively, with 13 bases between them. CDR3 region: CASSEGKGLGEAFF. Written as DNA, the CDR3 is TGTGCCAGCAGTGAAGGGAAGGGGTTGGGTGAAGCTTTCTTT.

The rearrangement uses TRBV9 and TRBJ1-1; 7 bases match TRBD1. This CDR3 is 16 amino acids long. The ends lost 4 bases at V and 3 bases at J; junction bases unmatched: 12. Germline V gene sequence: CDR1 SGDLS, CDR2 YYNGEE. CDR3 loop: CASSPRQGRLDTEAFF. As DNA, the CDR3 is TGTGCCAGCAGCCCACGACAGGGACGTCTAGACACTGAAGCTTTCTTT.

V is TRBV10-3 and J is TRBJ1-1; 8 bases match TRBD1. The CDR3 spans 12 residues. After removal of 10 bases from V and 1 base from J, the junction contained 2 bases not matched to a gene. Looked up from germline, CDR1 is ENHRY and CDR2 is SYGVKD. CDR3 in amino acids: CANGQGNTEAFF. The CDR3 region has the DNA TGTGCCAATGGACAGGGGAACACTGAAGCTTTCTTT.

V and J are TRBV29-1 and TRBJ2-3; D possibly corresponds to TRBD2 (5 bases). Germline V gives CDR1 SQVTM, CDR2 ANQGSEA. This CDR3 comprises 13 residues. V dropped 6 bases and J dropped 4 bases, with 14 bases sitting between them. For the CDR3, the DNA is TGCAGCGTCCGGACTCCGAGGGCAGATACGCAGTATTTT. This sequence encodes CSVRTPRADTQYF.

V usage is TRBV4-2 and J usage is TRBJ2-1, with 7 bases that match TRBD2. Germline CDR1 is LGHNA and CDR2 is YNFKEQ. Losses at the gene ends were 3 bases for V and 5 bases for J; bases not matched to a gene: 10. This CDR3 comprises 16 residues. CDR3 bases: TGTGCCAGCAGCCACCTGGACGGGGGGAGCAACAATGAGCAGTTCTTC. It encodes CASSHLDGGSNNEQFF.

The V gene is TRBV2, the J gene TRBJ1-1; no firm D call. The CDR3 is 12 residues long. CDR1 and CDR2 (germline): SNHLY, FYNNEI. V lost 4 bases and J 3 bases, leaving 6 bases between the germline ends. The CDR3 coding sequence is TGTGCCAGCAGTGTCCCTTACACTGAAGCTTTCTTT. Translating gives CASSVPYTEAFF.

The chain is built from TRBV7-9 and TRBJ1-4; 8 nucleotides line up with TRBD1. Germline V gene sequence: CDR1 SEHNR, CDR2 FQNEAQ (reference sequence). The CDR3 sequence is 15 residues long. V lost 4 bases and J lost 8; bases outside the gene matches: 9. The CDR3 coding sequence is TGTGCCAGCAGCTCAAGGACAGGGTGGGGAGAAAAACTGTTTTTT. This translates into CASSSRTGWGEKLFF.

This clone was found a few times. The V call is TRBV7-9, the J call TRBJ2-2, with TRBD1 as a possible D gene (5 bases). The CDR3 is 15 amino acids. CDR1 SEHNR and CDR2 FQNEAQ come from the germline V gene (reference sequence). V dropped 1 base and J dropped 6 bases, with 12 bases sitting between them. The CDR3 loop reads CASSLEGSRAGELFF. The CDR3 DNA follows: TGTGCCAGCAGCTTAGAGGGGTCCAGGGCCGGGGAGCTGTTTTTT.

In this sample, this clone is medium-sized (0.01 to 0.1%). This rearrangement joins TRBV11-2 to TRBJ2-1; D unclear. Trimming took off 3 bases at V and 0 bases at J, with 9 bases between the two ends. The germline V gene has CDR1 SGHAT and CDR2 FQNNGV. The length of the CDR3 is 15 residues. As DNA, the CDR3 is TGTGCCAGCAGCTTTTTCGGTAGCTCCTACAATGAGCAGTTCTTC. Protein sequence: CASSFFGSSYNEQFF.

The chain recombines TRBV10-1 with TRBJ2-3, with D possibly matching TRBD1 (6 bases). The CDR3 extends over 14 amino acids. CDR1 and CDR2 from the germline V gene are WNHNN and SYGVQD (reference sequence). Trimming removed 5 bases from V and 3 bases from J, with 12 bases in between. The CDR3 bases are TGCGCCAGCAGTTTTACAGGGCAAACAGATACGCAGTATTTT. Translated, it gives CASSFTGQTDTQYF.

Only a few counts were recorded for this clone. This sample also contains other DNA sequences that code for the same CDR3. This rearrangement joins TRBV5-1 to TRBJ2-7, with TRBD2 matching 9 bases. Germline trimming cut 0 bases from V and 1 base from J; bases unmatched to any gene: 2. The CDR3 is made up of 15 amino acids. Germline V CDR1 and CDR2: SGHRS, YFSETQ. CDR3 protein: CASSLETSGSYEQYF. The CDR3 coding sequence is TGCGCCAGCAGCTTGGAGACTAGCGGATCCTACGAGCAGTACTTC.

The CDR3 nucleotides are TGTGCCAGCAGGATGTCGGGAGGGAACTCCTACGAGCAGTACTTC. Its protein is CASRMSGGNSYEQYF. The chain is built from TRBV6-1 and TRBJ2-7, with 8 bases that match TRBD2. After removal of 6 bases from V and 0 bases from J, the junction contained 7 bases not matched to a gene. CDR3 length: 15 residues. Germline V gene lookup returns CDR1 MNHNS and CDR2 SASEGT.

The rearrangement links TRBV27 to TRBJ2-3; TRBD2 might be the D (6 bases). The CDR3 runs 16 residues. Germline values: CDR1 MNHEY, CDR2 SMNVEV (reference sequence). Trimming removed 0 bases from V and 0 bases from J, with 10 bases in between. The CDR3 bases are TGTGCCAGCAGTTTATCTGGCGGGGTAAGCACAGATACGCAGTATTTT. This gives the protein CASSLSGGVSTDTQYF.

This clone was detected once. This rearrangement joins TRBV7-6 to TRBJ2-3; 7 nucleotides match TRBD2. The CDR3 contains 15 residues. The germline CDR1 and CDR2 sequences are SGHVS and FNYEAQ. Trimming at V came to 4 bases and at J to 0 bases, leaving 4 bases not matched to a gene. CDR3: CASSSLAQSTDTQYF. The CDR3 bases are TGTGCCAGCAGCTCACTAGCGCAAAGCACAGATACGCAGTATTTT.

This clone was seen only once. The chain is built from TRBV5-1 and TRBJ2-7, with TRBD1 identical over 7 bases. After removal of 4 bases from V and 3 bases from J, the junction contained 10 bases not matched to a gene. This CDR3 is built from 15 residues. Germline V gives CDR1 SGHRS, CDR2 YFSETQ. In DNA form, the CDR3 reads TGCGCCAGCAGCCCTGGTGGGGGACAGATCTACGAGCAGTACTTC. Its translation: CASSPGGGQIYEQYF.

This clone was detected a few times. The chain is built from TRBV15 and TRBJ2-3; 8 bases agree with TRBD2. The germline V gene has CDR1 LNHNV and CDR2 YYDKDF (reference sequence). V gave up 3 bases and J gave up 3 bases; unmatched junction bases: 5. This CDR3 is 15 amino acids long. In nucleotides, the CDR3 is TGTGCCACCAGCAGCAGTCGGGGGGGAACAGATACGCAGTATTTT. Encoded protein: CATSSSRGGTDTQYF.

This chain links TRBV2 with TRBJ2-7; TRBD2 is a possible D gene (6 bases). Germline V gene data show CDR1 as SNHLY and CDR2 as FYNNEI. V lost 0 bases to trimming and J lost 12 bases, with 9 bases between them. This CDR3 spans 11 amino acids. In nucleotides, the CDR3 is TGTGCCAGCAGTGAAGCAAGGGACTGGTACTTC. It specifies CASSEARDWYF.